The 27 T cell receptor beta chains below come from one sample, sequenced in a study of cytomegalovirus exposure and HLA in healthy donors. The PCR contained 60 Vbeta and 13 Jbeta primers. Assay: immunoSEQ multiplex PCR; the TCRdb copy retains only in-frame clones and omits some. The repertoire holds under 150,000 clones, with around three quarters as singletons. The sample was PBMCs. The receptors here all came from a woman in her 50s in good health and CMV-seronegative.

This chain connects TRBV13 to TRBJ2-3, with TRBD1 as a possible D gene (5 bases). CDR3 size: 15 residues. CDR1 and CDR2 (germline): PRHDT, FYEKMQ (reference sequence). Trimming cost V 4 bases and J 2 bases, with 13 bases left between them. The chain's CDR3 is CASSSTPTATDTQYF. DNA for the CDR3: TGTGCCAGCAGCTCTACACCGACAGCCACAGATACGCAGTATTTT.

The chain employs TRBV5-4 and TRBJ2-4; 8 positions agree with TRBD2. Germline V gene data show CDR1 as SGHNT and CDR2 as YYREEE (reference sequence). J was trimmed by 15 bases and V by 7 bases; bases with no gene match: 15. The length of the CDR3 is 13 residues. The CDR3 sequence: CASGREGQGKWYF. The CDR3 bases are TGTGCCAGCGGCCGGGAGGGCCAGGGGAAATGGTACTTC.

The rearrangement links TRBV19 to TRBJ1-3; TRBD1 might be the D (5 bases). V lost 5 bases to trimming and J lost 0 bases, with 8 bases between them. This CDR3 has 14 amino acids. From germline, CDR1 is LNHDA and CDR2 SQIVND (reference sequence). CDR3: CASSPGFSGNTIYF. DNA for the CDR3: TGTGCCAGTAGTCCAGGGTTCTCTGGAAACACCATATATTTT.

V and J are TRBV4-2 and TRBJ2-2, with 7 bases that match TRBD2. V lost 3 bases to trimming and J lost 0 bases; unmatched junction nucleotides: 10. CDR1 LGHNA and CDR2 YNFKEQ come from the germline V gene. The CDR3 consists of 18 residues. The CDR3, as DNA: TGTGCCAGCAGCCAGACCGCTAGCGGACTTTCGAACACCGGGGAGCTGTTTTTT. This encodes CASSQTASGLSNTGELFF.

The chain uses TRBV7-3 and TRBJ2-3; TRBD2 agrees at 8 bases. The CDR3 has 16 residues. After removal of 9 bases from V and 3 bases from J, the junction contained 14 bases not matched to a gene. Germline CDR1 and CDR2: SGHTA and FQGTGA. In DNA, the CDR3 is TGTGCCAGTTTGGGGGTCGGGAGGGCCGCGACAGATACGCAGTATTTT. This gives the protein CASLGVGRAATDTQYF.

This chain uses TRBV9 with TRBJ1-1; D is ambiguous. Deletions cut 0 bases from V and 6 bases from J, with 12 bases between. CDR1 is SGDLS and CDR2 is YYNGEE in the germline V gene. The CDR3 runs 14 residues. CDR3 nucleotide sequence: TGTGCCAGCAGCGTAGACGCCAGGCCGGCTGAAGCTTTCTTT. Translated: CASSVDARPAEAFF.

The V gene is TRBV9, the J gene TRBJ2-3, with 7 bases matching TRBD2. The CDR3 is 17 amino acids. Losses at the gene ends were 3 bases for V and 0 bases for J; bases not matched to a gene: 10. Germline assignment: CDR1 SGDLS and CDR2 YYNGEE. The CDR3 DNA is TGTGCCAGCAGCGCCCGCACACTAGCGATTAGCACAGATACGCAGTATTTT. Translated: CASSARTLAISTDTQYF.

Comments on this clone: At one end, the junction sequence differs from germline, possibly due to a read error. V is TRBV18 and J is TRBJ2-3; 8 bases agree with TRBD2. The CDR3 is 15 residues long. The germline V gene encodes CDR1 KGHSH and CDR2 LQKENI. As DNA, the CDR3 is TGTGCCAGCTCCCCACTTAGCGGGAAGACAGATACGCAGTATTTT. Translated, it gives CASSPLSGKTDTQYF.

The V call is TRBV6-1, the J call TRBJ2-7, with TRBD1 matching 10 bases. From germline, CDR1 is MNHNS and CDR2 SASEGT. V gave up 7 bases and J gave up 5 bases; unmatched junction bases: 8. The CDR3 has 14 residues. CDR3 DNA sequence: TGTGCCAGCACTGGGACAGGGGAATCTCACGAGCAGTACTTC. Translating gives CASTGTGESHEQYF.

A single count supports this clone. This chain links TRBV7-9 with TRBJ2-7; the match to TRBD2 covers 15 bases. The CDR3 is 18 amino acids. The germline gives CDR1 SEHNR, CDR2 FQNEAQ (reference sequence). The V gene end was trimmed by 6 bases and the J gene end by 0 bases; junction bases not matched to a gene: 9. Here the CDR3 DNA reads TGTGCCAGCAGGCGCAGGGGACTAGCGGGAGGCTTCTCCTACGAGCAGTACGTC. This translates into CASRRRGLAGGFSYEQYV.

V usage is TRBV5-4 and J usage is TRBJ2-5; 12 nucleotides line up with TRBD2. Germline CDR1 reads SGHNT; CDR2 reads YYREEE (reference sequence). This CDR3 is 16 amino acids long. V lost 1 base, J lost 1 base, and 2 bases stayed unmatched. DNA of the CDR3: TGTGCCAGCAGCTTGTGGGGACTAGCGGGCCAAGAGACCCAGTACTTC. This sequence encodes CASSLWGLAGQETQYF.

As DNA, the CDR3 is TGCGCCAGCAGCTTGGAGGGGGCGCCCACTGAAGCTTTCTTT. Protein product: CASSLEGAPTEAFF. The chain is built from TRBV5-1 and TRBJ1-1; TRBD1 agrees at 7 bases. Germline V gene lookup returns CDR1 SGHRS and CDR2 YFSETQ. This CDR3 contains 14 residues. The J segment lost 4 bases and the V segment lost 0 bases, leaving 3 bases of the junction unmatched.

This clone was counted a few times. This sequence joins TRBV19 and TRBJ1-5; D is perhaps TRBD1 (5 bases). From germline, CDR1 is LNHDA and CDR2 SQIVND (reference sequence). The CDR3 has 17 residues. Trimming stripped 6 bases from V and 1 base from J, with 19 bases between. CDR3 protein: CASSKVGQGGSNQPQHF. The CDR3 region has the DNA TGTGCCAGTAGCAAGGTAGGGCAGGGAGGGAGCAATCAGCCCCAGCATTTT.

V gene TRBV27 combines with J gene TRBJ2-5; D may be TRBD2 (5 bases). From germline, CDR1 is MNHEY and CDR2 SMNVEV (reference sequence). V lost 0 bases to trimming and J lost 4 bases, with 12 bases between them. CDR3 length: 15 residues. Here the CDR3 reads CASSLSLGNRETQYF. The CDR3 DNA is TGTGCCAGCAGTTTATCACTAGGAAATCGAGAGACCCAGTACTTC.

Points on this clone: Compared with germline, one end of the junction differs, possibly owing to a read error. The rearrangement uses TRBV23-1 and TRBJ2-7, with D maybe TRBD1 (6 bases). TRBV23-1 is classed as an ORF, of uncertain function. This CDR3 spans 15 amino acids. For the CDR3, the DNA is TGCGCCAGCAATCAATGGCTCGGGACAAACTACGAGCAGTACTTC. Translated: CASNQWLGTNYEQYF.

The chain has TRBV1 and TRBJ2-3; the table calls TRBD2, which could not be checked here. TRBV1 is a pseudogene. This CDR3 comprises 19 residues. The CDR3 DNA follows: TGCACCAGCAGCCAAGATTGCAGTCTAGCGGGAGGGCCTTTGGATACGCAGTATTTT. Its protein product is CTSSQDCSLAGGPLDTQYF.

This clone was found once. This chain joins TRBV18 and TRBJ1-1; D is unresolved. The CDR3 covers 15 residues. The ends were cut back, 1 base at V and 4 bases at J, with 13 bases in the middle. The germline V gene has CDR1 KGHSH and CDR2 LQKENI. CDR3 sequence reads: CASSPLEGLGTEAFF. CDR3 nucleotides: TGTGCCAGCTCACCACTGGAGGGCCTAGGCACTGAAGCTTTCTTT. Filled out from reference TRBV18 and TRBJ1-1, the complete variable domain reads NAGVMQNPRHLVRRRGQEARLRCSPMKGHSHVYWYRQLPEEGLKFMVYLQKENIIDESGMPKERFSAEFPKEGPSILRIQQVVRGDSAAYFCASSPLEGLGTEAFFGQGTRLTVV.

The rearrangement links TRBV27 to TRBJ1-5; D is uncertain. There are 14 residues in the CDR3. V dropped 2 bases and J dropped 0 bases, with 5 bases sitting between them. Per germline, CDR1 MNHEY and CDR2 SMNVEV (reference sequence). The CDR3 reads CASSLGLSNQPQHF. The CDR3, as DNA: TGTGCCAGCAGTTTAGGGCTTAGCAATCAGCCCCAGCATTTT.

The gene calls are TRBV11-3 and TRBJ2-3; TRBD2 aligns across 11 bases. The germline V gene has CDR1 SGHNT and CDR2 YENEEA. Germline trimming cut 0 bases from V and 6 bases from J; bases unmatched to any gene: 14. The CDR3 sequence is 19 residues long. This chain's CDR3 is CASSLDNLLAGGQGDTQYF. CDR3 nucleotides: TGTGCCAGCAGCTTAGATAATCTTCTAGCGGGAGGCCAAGGGGATACGCAGTATTTT. The variable domain in full, with the rest retrieved from reference TRBV11-3 and TRBJ2-3, is EAGVVQSPRYKIIEKKQPVAFWCNPISGHNTLYWYLQNLGQGPELLIRYENEEAVDDSQLPKDRFSAERLKGVDSTLKIQPAELGDSAVYLCASSLDNLLAGGQGDTQYFGPGTRLTVL.

V and J are TRBV2 and TRBJ1-1; 9 positions agree with TRBD1. Germline CDR1 SNHLY, CDR2 FYNNEI. J was trimmed by 2 bases and V by 7 bases; bases with no gene match: 2. The CDR3 spans 13 residues. CDR3 DNA sequence: TGTGCCAGCAAGGGACAGGGAAACACTGAAGCTTTCTTT. Translation: CASKGQGNTEAFF.

The chain links TRBV7-9 to TRBJ2-7; 8 bases map to TRBD1. Germline lookup yields CDR1 SEHNR and CDR2 FQNEAQ (reference sequence). The V and J ends lost 1 base and 5 bases, in that order; junction bases with no gene match: 4. The CDR3 has 14 amino acids. CDR3 nucleotide sequence: TGTGCCAGCAGCTTAGTACAGGGGGTCAACGAGCAGTACTTC. Translated: CASSLVQGVNEQYF. The whole variable domain, filled in from reference TRBV7-9 and TRBJ2-7, reads DTGVSQNPRHKITKRGQNVTFRCDPISEHNRLYWYRQTLGQGPEFLTYFQNEAQLEKSRLLSDRFSAERPKGSFSTLEIQRTEQGDSAMYLCASSLVQGVNEQYFGPGTRLTVT.

The J gene is TRBJ2-5, the V gene TRBV5-4; maybe TRBD2 (6 bases). V was clipped by 8 bases and J by 5 bases, with 19 bases between them. The CDR3 covers 14 residues. Germline CDR1 reads SGHNT; CDR2 reads YYREEE (reference sequence). The DNA of the CDR3 is TGTGCCAGTGGGGGTGAGGCGGGACTGGAGACCCAGTACTTC. As protein: CASGGEAGLETQYF.

In its sample, this clone was seen a few times. V usage is TRBV25-1 and J usage is TRBJ1-2, with 10 bases identical to TRBD1. The length of the CDR3 is 17 residues. Germline values: CDR1 MGHDK, CDR2 SYGVNS. Trimming cost V 5 bases and J 5 bases; bases outside gene matches: 14. This CDR3 is CASSKTGTGALGYGYTF. The CDR3 region has the DNA TGTGCCAGCAGTAAAACCGGGACAGGGGCATTGGGATATGGCTACACCTTC.

This chain connects TRBV18 to TRBJ1-1; 7 bases map to TRBD1. The J segment lost 6 bases and the V segment lost 4 bases, leaving 5 bases of the junction unmatched. CDR1 and CDR2 from the germline V gene are KGHSH and LQKENI. The CDR3 has 13 residues. The DNA of the CDR3 is TGTGCCAGCTCACAGACAGGGCCCTCTGAAGCTTTCTTT. Its protein is CASSQTGPSEAFF.

This clone was picked up a small number of times. J is TRBJ2-5 and V is TRBV19, with 7 bases that match TRBD1. Germline trimming cut 6 bases from V and 5 bases from J; bases unmatched to any gene: 12. The CDR3 length is 15 residues. In germline, CDR1 is LNHDA, CDR2 SQIVND (reference sequence). The chain's CDR3 is CASSYVGTARETQYF. DNA of the CDR3: TGTGCCAGTAGCTACGTAGGGACAGCCCGGGAGACCCAGTACTTC. Full variable domain (remainder filled in from reference TRBV19 and TRBJ2-5): DGGITQSPKYLFRKEGQNVTLSCEQNLNHDAMYWYRQDPGQGLRLIYYSQIVNDFQKGDIAEGYSVSREKKESFPLTVTSAQKNPTAFYLCASSYVGTARETQYFGPGTRLLVL.

The gene calls are TRBV5-8 and TRBJ2-7, with D maybe TRBD1 (5 bases). Germline CDR1 is SGHTS and CDR2 is YDEGEE. Deletions cut 6 bases from V and 5 bases from J, with 12 bases between. This CDR3 is 12 amino acids long. CDR3 residues: CASNQRGHEQYF. In nucleotides, the CDR3 is TGTGCCAGCAACCAAAGGGGCCACGAGCAGTACTTC.

The chain couples TRBV4-1 to TRBJ1-1; possible D gene TRBD1, 6 bases. Germline V gene sequence: CDR1 MGHRA, CDR2 YSYEKL. The CDR3 has 16 residues. V dropped 3 bases and J dropped 5 bases, with 19 bases sitting between them. CDR3: CASSHPRQVGRTEAFF. CDR3 in DNA: TGCGCCAGCAGCCATCCTCGACAGGTTGGACGGACTGAAGCTTTCTTT.